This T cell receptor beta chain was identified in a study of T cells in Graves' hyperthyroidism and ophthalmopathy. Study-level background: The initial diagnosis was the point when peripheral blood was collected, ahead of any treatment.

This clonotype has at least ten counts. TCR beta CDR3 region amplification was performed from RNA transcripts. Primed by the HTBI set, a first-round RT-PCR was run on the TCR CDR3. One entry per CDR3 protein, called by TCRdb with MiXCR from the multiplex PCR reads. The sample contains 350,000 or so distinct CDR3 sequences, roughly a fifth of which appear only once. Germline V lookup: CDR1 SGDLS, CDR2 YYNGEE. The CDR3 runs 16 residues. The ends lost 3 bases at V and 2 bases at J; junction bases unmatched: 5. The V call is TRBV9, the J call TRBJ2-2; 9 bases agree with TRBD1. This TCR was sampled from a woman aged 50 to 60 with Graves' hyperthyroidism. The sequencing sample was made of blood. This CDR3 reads CASSARQGVNTGELFF. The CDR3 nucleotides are TGTGCCAGCAGCGCCCGACAGGGGGTTAACACCGGGGAGCTGTTTTTT. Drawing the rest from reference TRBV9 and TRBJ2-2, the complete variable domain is DSGVTQTPKHLITATGQRVTLRCSPRSGDLSVYWYQQSLDQGLQFLIQYYNGEERAKGNILERFSAQQFPDLHSELNLSSLELGDSALYFCASSARQGVNTGELFFGEGSRLTVL.